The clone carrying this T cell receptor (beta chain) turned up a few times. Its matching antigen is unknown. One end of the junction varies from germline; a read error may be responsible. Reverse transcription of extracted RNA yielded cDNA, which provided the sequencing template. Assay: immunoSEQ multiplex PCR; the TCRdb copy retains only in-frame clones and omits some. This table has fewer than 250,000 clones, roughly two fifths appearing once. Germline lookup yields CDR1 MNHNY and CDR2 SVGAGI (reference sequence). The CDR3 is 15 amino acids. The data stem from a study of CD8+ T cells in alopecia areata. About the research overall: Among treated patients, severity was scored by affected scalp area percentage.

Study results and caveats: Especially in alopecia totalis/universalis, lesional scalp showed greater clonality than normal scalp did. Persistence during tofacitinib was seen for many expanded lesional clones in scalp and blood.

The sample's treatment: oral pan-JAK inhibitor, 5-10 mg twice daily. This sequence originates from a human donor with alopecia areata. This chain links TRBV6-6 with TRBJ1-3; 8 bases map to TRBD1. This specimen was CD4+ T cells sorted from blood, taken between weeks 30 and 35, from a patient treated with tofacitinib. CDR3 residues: CASSDSGTGGNTIYF. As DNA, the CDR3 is TGTGCCAGCAGTGACTCCGGGACAGGCGGAAACACCATATATTTT.